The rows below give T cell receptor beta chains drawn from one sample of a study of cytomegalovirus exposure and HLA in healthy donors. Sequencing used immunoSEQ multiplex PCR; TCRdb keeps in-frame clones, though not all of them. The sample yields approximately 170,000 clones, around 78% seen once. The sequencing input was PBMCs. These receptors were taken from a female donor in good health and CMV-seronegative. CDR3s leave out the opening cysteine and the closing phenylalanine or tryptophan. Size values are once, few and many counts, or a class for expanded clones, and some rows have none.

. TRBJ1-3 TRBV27 ASWPLDSPGNTIY
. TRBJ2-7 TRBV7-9 ASSYRDRGYEQY
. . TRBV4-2 ASSQETRDYEQY
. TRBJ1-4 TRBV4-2 ASRETDATNEKLF
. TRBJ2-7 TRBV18 ASSPQDRGHEQY
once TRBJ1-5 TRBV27 ASSLREGNQPQH
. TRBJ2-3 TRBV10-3 AISDLTDTQY
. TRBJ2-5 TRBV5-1 ASSPQLEETQY
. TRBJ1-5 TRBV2 ASKGGGNSNQPQH
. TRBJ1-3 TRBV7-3 ASSLSNSGNTIY
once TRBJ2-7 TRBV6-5 ASSLRDRGFYKQY
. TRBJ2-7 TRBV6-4 ASTGLAGLLSYEQY
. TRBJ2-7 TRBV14 ASSQGPDRAQY
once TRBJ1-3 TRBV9 ASSAKGGRGQAGNTIY
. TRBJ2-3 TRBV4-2 ASSHPTRTSGGVDTQY
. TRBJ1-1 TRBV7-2 ASSFTDSEGVFTEAF
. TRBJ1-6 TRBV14 ASSYGGSYNSPLH
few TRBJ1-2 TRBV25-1 ASTPRTAVAEVDYGYT
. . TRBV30 AWAGTAAYEQY
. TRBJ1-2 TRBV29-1 SVEGQGNGYT
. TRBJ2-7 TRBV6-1 ASSEAPQGASYEQY
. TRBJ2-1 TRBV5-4 ASSLAGGFGEQF
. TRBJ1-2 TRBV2 ASVLGTLNYGYT
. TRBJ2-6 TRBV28 ASGYLLGRGPSGANVLT
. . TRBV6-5 ASRRLADSSYEQY
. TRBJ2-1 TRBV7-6 ASSFTGGPDEQF
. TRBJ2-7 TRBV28 ASSLPPLAGYYEQY
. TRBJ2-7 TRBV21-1 ASRTPDRGIYEQY
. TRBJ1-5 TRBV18 ASSPDRGGNQPQH
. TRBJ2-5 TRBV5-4 ASSLGLGPETQY
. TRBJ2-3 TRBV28 ASSVGGSRTDTQY
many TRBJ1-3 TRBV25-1 ASSGKGVYQYGNTIY
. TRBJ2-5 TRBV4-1 ASSQARDRGETQY
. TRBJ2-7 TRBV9 ASSVSSSGTYEQY
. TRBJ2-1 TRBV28 ASTSITSGSNEQF
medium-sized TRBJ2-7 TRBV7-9 ASSRDSASYEQY
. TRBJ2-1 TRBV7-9 ASSLPRGAEWHNEQF
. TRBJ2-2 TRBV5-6 ASSLDQGAKTGELF
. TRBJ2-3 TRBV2 ASRMGRNTQY
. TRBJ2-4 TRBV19 ASSNSGTSGGAASKNIQY
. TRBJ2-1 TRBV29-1 SVEDRAHNEQF
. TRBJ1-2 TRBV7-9 ASSSRTEGFGYT
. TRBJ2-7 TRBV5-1 ASSTIAGSSYEQY
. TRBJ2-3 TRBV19 ASDDSGGASTDTQY
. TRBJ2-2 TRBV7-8 ASSLGFRGSAGELF
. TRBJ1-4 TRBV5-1 ASSWGGSGEKLF
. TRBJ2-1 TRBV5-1 ASSLAGGSLKEQF